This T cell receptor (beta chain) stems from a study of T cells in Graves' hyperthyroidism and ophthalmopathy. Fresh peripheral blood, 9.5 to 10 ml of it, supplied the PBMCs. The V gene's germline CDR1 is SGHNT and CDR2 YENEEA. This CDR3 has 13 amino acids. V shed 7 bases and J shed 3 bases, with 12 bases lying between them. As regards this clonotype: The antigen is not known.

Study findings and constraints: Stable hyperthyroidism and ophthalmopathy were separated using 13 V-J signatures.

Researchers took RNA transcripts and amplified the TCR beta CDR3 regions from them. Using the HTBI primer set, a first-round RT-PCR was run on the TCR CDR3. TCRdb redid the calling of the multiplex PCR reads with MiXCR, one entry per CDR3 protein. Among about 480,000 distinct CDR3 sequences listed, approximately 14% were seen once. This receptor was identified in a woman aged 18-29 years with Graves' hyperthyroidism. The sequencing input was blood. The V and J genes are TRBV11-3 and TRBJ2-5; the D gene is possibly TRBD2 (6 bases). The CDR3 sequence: CASKVAAKETQYF. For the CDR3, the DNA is TGTGCCAGCAAGGTAGCGGCAAAAGAGACCCAGTACTTC.